This record concerns one TCR beta chain sequence. Researchers ran the PCR with 60 Vbeta and 13 Jbeta primers. The table came from immunoSEQ multiplex PCR; TCRdb's copy has only in-frame clones and leaves some out. The sample lists fewer than 200,000 clones, roughly 13% occurring once. The data belong to a study of cytomegalovirus exposure and HLA in healthy donors. This CDR3 is 15 amino acids long. Between the trimmed V and J ends, which lost 11 bases and 3 bases, there was a span of 21 bases. From germline, CDR1 is MNHNY and CDR2 SVGAGI (reference sequence). This TCR was recovered from a man in his forties or fifties in good health and CMV-seropositive. Specimen: PBMCs. This rearrangement joins TRBV6-6 to TRBJ2-3, with a possible D match to TRBD1 (5 bases). In DNA, the CDR3 is TGTGCCGGCACCTCAGTTGGCAGGGTGACAGATACGCAGTATTTT. Translating it yields CAGTSVGRVTDTQYF.